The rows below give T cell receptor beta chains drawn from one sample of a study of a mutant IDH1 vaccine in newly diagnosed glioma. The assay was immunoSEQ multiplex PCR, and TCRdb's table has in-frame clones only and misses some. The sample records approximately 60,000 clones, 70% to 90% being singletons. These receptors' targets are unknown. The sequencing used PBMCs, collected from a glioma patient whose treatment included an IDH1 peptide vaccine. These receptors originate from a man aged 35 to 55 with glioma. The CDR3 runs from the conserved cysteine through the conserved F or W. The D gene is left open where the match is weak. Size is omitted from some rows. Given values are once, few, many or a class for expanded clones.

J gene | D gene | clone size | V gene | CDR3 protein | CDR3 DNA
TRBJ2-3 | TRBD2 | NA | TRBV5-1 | CASSLGLAGLADTQYF | TGCGCCAGCAGCTTGGGCCTAGCGGGACTAGCAGATACGCAGTATTTT
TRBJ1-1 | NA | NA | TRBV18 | CASSPELDTEAFF | TGTGCCAGCTCGCCTGAGTTGGACACTGAAGCTTTCTTT
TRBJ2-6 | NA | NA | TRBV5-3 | CARRHRIVGANVLTF | TGTGCCAGAAGACATAGAATCGTTGGGGCCAACGTCCTGACTTTC
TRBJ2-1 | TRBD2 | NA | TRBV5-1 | CASSFSGREDEQFF | TGCGCCAGCAGCTTTAGCGGGAGGGAGGATGAGCAGTTCTTC
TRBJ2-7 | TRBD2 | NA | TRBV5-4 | CASSPGTSGRQGGEQYF | TGTGCCAGCAGCCCTGGGACTAGCGGGAGGCAGGGTGGCGAGCAGTACTTC
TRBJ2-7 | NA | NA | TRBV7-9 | CASSLAVASYEQYF | TGTGCCAGCAGCTTAGCGGTAGCCTCCTACGAGCAGTACTTC
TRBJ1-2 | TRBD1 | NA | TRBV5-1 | CASSLGDRNYGYTF | TGCGCCAGCAGCTTGGGGGACAGGAACTATGGCTACACCTTC
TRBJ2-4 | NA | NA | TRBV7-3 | CASSLQGGNIQYF | TGTGCCAGCAGCTTACAGGGGGGTAACATTCAGTACTTC
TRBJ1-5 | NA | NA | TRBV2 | CARWEEGTDNQPQHF | TGTGCCAGATGGGAAGAAGGGACTGACAATCAGCCCCAGCATTTT
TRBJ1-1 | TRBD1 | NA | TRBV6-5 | CASSYFGTGGTEAFF | TGTGCCAGCAGTTACTTTGGGACAGGGGGTACTGAAGCTTTCTTT
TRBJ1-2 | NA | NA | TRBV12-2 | CASRSGTGGYGYTF | TGTGCAAGTCGCTCTGGGACAGGTGGATATGGCTACACCTTC
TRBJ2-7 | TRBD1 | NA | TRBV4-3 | CASSQAAGTGQWEQYF | TGCGCCAGCAGCCAAGCCGCCGGGACGGGACAGTGGGAGCAGTACTTC
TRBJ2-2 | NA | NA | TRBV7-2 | CASSLTPTAGELFF | TGTGCCAGCAGCTTAACACCGACCGCCGGGGAGCTGTTTTTT
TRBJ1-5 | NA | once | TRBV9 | CASSQQGFGNQPQHF | TGTGCCAGCAGCCAGCAGGGGTTTGGCAATCAGCCCCAGCATTTT
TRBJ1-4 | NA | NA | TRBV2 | CASSYRSANEKLFF | TGTGCCAGCAGTTACAGATCCGCTAATGAAAAACTGTTTTTT
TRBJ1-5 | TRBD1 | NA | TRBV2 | CASSDPGTGVQPQHF | TGTGCCAGCAGTGACCCCGGGACAGGGGTTCAGCCCCAGCATTTT
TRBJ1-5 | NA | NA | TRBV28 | CASSLPSYQPQHF | TGTGCCAGCAGTTTACCCTCGTATCAGCCCCAGCATTTT
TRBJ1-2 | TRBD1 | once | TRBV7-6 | CASSSTGDRAAGYTF | TGTGCCAGCAGCTCCACCGGCGACAGGGCCGCTGGCTACACCTTC
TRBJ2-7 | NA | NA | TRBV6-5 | CASSYDSSYEQYF | TGTGCCAGCAGTTACGACAGTTCCTACGAGCAGTACTTC
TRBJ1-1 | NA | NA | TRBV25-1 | CASTFAGTTEAFF | TGTGCCAGCACCTTTGCTGGGACCACTGAAGCTTTCTTT
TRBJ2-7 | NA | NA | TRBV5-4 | CASSAGITTNEQYF | TGTGCCAGCAGCGCCGGGATTACGACTAACGAGCAGTACTTC
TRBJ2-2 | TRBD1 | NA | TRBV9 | CASSVDVTGDTGELFF | TGTGCCAGCAGCGTAGACGTGACAGGGGACACCGGGGAGCTGTTTTTT
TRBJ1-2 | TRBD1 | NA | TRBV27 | CASSFTGVGGYTF | TGTGCCAGCAGTTTCACAGGGGTTGGCGGCTACACCTTC
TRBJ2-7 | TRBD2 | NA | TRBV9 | CASGASGSSYEQYF | TGTGCCAGCGGGGCTAGCGGGAGCTCCTACGAGCAGTACTTC
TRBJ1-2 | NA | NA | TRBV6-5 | CASSRDIFNYGYTF | TGTGCCAGCAGTCGGGACATCTTTAACTATGGCTACACCTTC
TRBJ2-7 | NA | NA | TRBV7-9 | CASSLVPTHEQYF | TGTGCCAGCAGCTTAGTTCCTACCCACGAGCAGTACTTC
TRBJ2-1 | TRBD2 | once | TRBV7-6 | CASSLPWIAGGNEQFF | TGTGCCAGCAGCTTACCCTGGATAGCGGGCGGCAATGAGCAGTTCTTC
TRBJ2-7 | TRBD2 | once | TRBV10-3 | CAIRGLAGTYEQYF | TGTGCCATCAGAGGACTAGCGGGAACCTACGAGCAGTACTTC
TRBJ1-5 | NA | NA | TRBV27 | CASSPRQGNQPQHF | TGTGCCAGCAGTCCCCGACAGGGCAATCAGCCCCAGCATTTT
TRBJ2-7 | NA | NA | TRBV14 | CASSRQGSGPYEQYF | TGTGCCAGCAGCCGTCAGGGTAGCGGACCCTACGAGCAGTACTTC
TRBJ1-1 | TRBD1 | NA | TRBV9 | CASSVAAGGARTEAFF | TGTGCCAGCAGCGTAGCGGCAGGGGGCGCGAGGACTGAAGCTTTCTTT
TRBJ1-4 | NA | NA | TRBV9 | CASSSGATNEKLFF | TGTGCCAGCAGTAGTGGCGCAACTAATGAAAAACTGTTTTTT
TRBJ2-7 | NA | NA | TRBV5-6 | CASSLGYLDLLYEQYF | TGTGCCAGCAGCTTGGGGTACTTGGACCTTCTCTACGAGCAGTACTTC
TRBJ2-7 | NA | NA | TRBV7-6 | CASSSRGAEQYF | TGTGCCAGCAGCTCCCGGGGGGCCGAGCAGTACTTC
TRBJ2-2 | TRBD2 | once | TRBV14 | CASSQVWLAGNTGELFF | TGTGCCAGCAGCCAAGTTTGGCTAGCGGGGAACACCGGGGAGCTGTTTTTT
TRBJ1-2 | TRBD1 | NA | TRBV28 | CASRTIGTGVIGYGYTF | TGTGCCAGCAGGACTATTGGGACAGGGGTGATCGGCTATGGCTACACCTTC
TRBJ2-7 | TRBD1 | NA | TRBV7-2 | CASSGRTGYYEQYF | TGTGCCAGCAGCGGACGGACAGGGTACTACGAGCAGTACTTC
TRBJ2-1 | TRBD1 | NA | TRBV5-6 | CASSLGWDRADEQFF | TGTGCCAGCAGCTTGGGATGGGACAGGGCGGATGAGCAGTTCTTC
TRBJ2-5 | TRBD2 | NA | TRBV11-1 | CASSEGLAGVAETQYF | TGTGCCAGCAGCGAAGGACTAGCGGGAGTTGCGGAGACCCAGTACTTC
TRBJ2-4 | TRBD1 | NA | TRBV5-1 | CASRGGSGQDIQYF | TGCGCCAGCAGAGGGGGCTCAGGCCAGGACATTCAGTACTTC
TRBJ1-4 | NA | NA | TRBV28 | CASSPGSVSTNEKLFF | TGTGCCAGCAGTCCCGGGTCAGTGTCAACTAATGAAAAACTGTTTTTT
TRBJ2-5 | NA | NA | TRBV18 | CASSPAGLETQYF | TGTGCCAGCTCACCAGCAGGCCTGGAGACCCAGTACTTC